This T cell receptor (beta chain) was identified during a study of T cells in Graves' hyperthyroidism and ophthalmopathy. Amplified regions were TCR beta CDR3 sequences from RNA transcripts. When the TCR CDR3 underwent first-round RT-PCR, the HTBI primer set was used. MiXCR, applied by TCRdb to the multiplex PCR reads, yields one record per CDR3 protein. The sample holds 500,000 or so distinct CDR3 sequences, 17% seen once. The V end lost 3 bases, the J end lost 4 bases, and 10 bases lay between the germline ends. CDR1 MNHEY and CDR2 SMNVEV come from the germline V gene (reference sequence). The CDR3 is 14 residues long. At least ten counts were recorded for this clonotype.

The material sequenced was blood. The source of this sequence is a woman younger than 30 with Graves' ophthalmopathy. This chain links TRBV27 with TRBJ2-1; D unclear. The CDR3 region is CASSLGFGYNEQFF. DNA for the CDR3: TGTGCCAGCAGTTTGGGGTTTGGGTACAATGAGCAGTTCTTC.